Following are 20 T cell receptor beta chains from one sample sequenced in a study of control samples from healthy donors and cancer patients. Clones were sequenced by immunoSEQ multiplex PCR, and TCRdb holds only the in-frame ones, with some missing. The sample gives 210,000 or so clones, about nine tenths of which show up once; roughly 1.9% is in the top ten. The specimen sequenced was blood. Every receptor here comes from a man in his thirties or forties in good health.

The chain uses TRBV6-1 and TRBJ2-2; D is perhaps TRBD1 or TRBD2 (6 bases each). The germline gives CDR1 MNHNS, CDR2 SASEGT. This CDR3 comprises 15 residues. Trimming shortened V by 7 bases and J by 2 bases, and 14 bases separated the two germline ends. CDR3: CASTKGEVNTGELFF. The CDR3 region has the DNA TGTGCCAGCACCAAGGGGGAGGTTAACACCGGGGAGCTGTTTTTT.

The rearrangement uses TRBV5-6 and TRBJ2-4; TRBD1 aligns across 10 bases. Germline CDR1 is SGHDT and CDR2 is YYEEEE. The CDR3 runs 15 residues. J lost 9 bases, V lost 0 bases, and 6 bases had no gene match. The CDR3 DNA reads TGTGCCAGCAGCTTGGGACAGGGGGCGGTAGGCATTCAGTACTTC. Protein sequence: CASSLGQGAVGIQYF.

The CDR3, as DNA: TGTGCCAGCAGCTTGGGGGTTACAGATACGCAGTATTTT. Translated: CASSLGVTDTQYF. The chain couples TRBV7-9 to TRBJ2-3; D is possibly TRBD1 or TRBD2 (5 bases each). The CDR3 has 13 amino acids. The V end lost 3 bases, the J end lost 3 bases, and 7 bases lay between the germline ends. From germline, CDR1 is SEHNR and CDR2 FQNEAQ (reference sequence).

This rearrangement joins TRBV5-1 to TRBJ1-1; TRBD1 aligns across 7 bases. V trimming: 5 bases; J trimming: 4 bases; junction bases outside the gene matches: 5. Looked up from germline, CDR1 is SGHRS and CDR2 is YFSETQ. The CDR3 consists of 13 residues. CDR3 residues: CASRSGGATEAFF. As DNA, the CDR3 is TGCGCCAGCAGGTCAGGGGGTGCCACTGAAGCTTTCTTT.

The CDR3 here is CATSRDRASDTQYF. The DNA of the CDR3 is TGTGCCACCAGCAGAGATAGGGCGTCAGATACGCAGTATTTT. The chain carries TRBV15 and TRBJ2-3; D not resolved. The CDR3 extends over 14 amino acids. V gave up 0 bases and J gave up 4 bases, with 8 bases separating them. Germline lookup yields CDR1 LNHNV and CDR2 YYDKDF (reference sequence).

The chain links TRBV11-2 to TRBJ1-1; D gene unclear. This CDR3 spans 14 amino acids. Germline assignment: CDR1 SGHAT and CDR2 FQNNGV. V shed 1 base and J shed 1 base, with 7 bases lying between them. CDR3 DNA: TGTGCCAGCAGCTTAGTGACCCCGAACACTGAAGCTTTCTTT. Its protein product is CASSLVTPNTEAFF.

V is TRBV2 and J is TRBJ1-2, with a possible D match to TRBD1 (5 bases). The V end lost 1 base, the J end lost 8 bases, and 14 bases lay between the germline ends. Germline V CDR1 and CDR2: SNHLY, FYNNEI. The CDR3 runs to 14 residues. The CDR3 is CASSEEGASGGYTF. The CDR3 coding sequence is TGTGCCAGCAGTGAAGAAGGGGCCTCAGGCGGCTACACCTTC.

The rearrangement links TRBV4-2 to TRBJ2-3, with TRBD1 matching over 8 bases. The CDR3 is 16 amino acids. Losses at the gene ends were 1 base for V and 2 bases for J; bases not matched to a gene: 5. Germline values: CDR1 LGHNA, CDR2 YNFKEQ. CDR3 coding DNA: TGTGCCAGCAGCCAAGTTGGACAGGGTAACACAGATACGCAGTATTTT. As protein: CASSQVGQGNTDTQYF.

This clone was seen only a few times. Other DNA sequences within the sample encode an identical CDR3. The chain links TRBV3-1 (or the pseudogene TRBV3-2) to TRBJ2-7; D not certain. Between the trimmed V and J ends, which lost 4 bases and 0 bases, there was a span of 10 bases. Germline lookup yields CDR1 LGHDT and CDR2 YNNKEL (reference sequence). The CDR3 is 14 residues long. The CDR3 region has the DNA TGTGCCAGCAGCCGGGCGAGCCTCTCCTACGAGCAGTACTTC. Translated, it gives CASSRASLSYEQYF.

The chain employs TRBV11-2 and TRBJ2-3, with no clear D. The CDR3 is made up of 13 amino acids. V shed 3 bases and J shed 3 bases, with 7 bases lying between them. Germline lookup yields CDR1 SGHAT and CDR2 FQNNGV. As DNA, the CDR3 is TGTGCCAGCAGCTTTTCCCAAACAGATACGCAGTATTTT. This gives the protein CASSFSQTDTQYF.

The chain carries TRBV24-1 and TRBJ1-5, with D possibly being TRBD1 (5 bases). This CDR3 spans 13 amino acids. The germline V gene has CDR1 KGHDR and CDR2 SFDVKD. Trimming took off 5 bases at V and 6 bases at J, with 10 bases between the two ends. In nucleotides, the CDR3 is TGTGCCACCAGTGCCTCAGGGTTTCAGCCCCAGCATTTT. Encoded protein: CATSASGFQPQHF.

This rearrangement joins TRBV7-8 to TRBJ2-7; perhaps TRBD1 as D (6 bases). Deletions cut 5 bases from V and 0 bases from J, with 17 bases between. This CDR3 is 16 amino acids long. The germline V gene has CDR1 SGHVS and CDR2 FQNEAQ. DNA of the CDR3: TGTGCCAGCAGCCCCCCCCAGGGGTTCCTCTCCTACGAGCAGTACTTC. Protein sequence: CASSPPQGFLSYEQYF.

The CDR3 protein is CASSQDKLPNYGYTF. CDR3 DNA sequence: TGTGCCAGCAGCCAAGATAAACTCCCTAACTATGGCTACACCTTC. This chain connects TRBV4-2 to TRBJ1-2; D is ambiguous. The germline CDR1 and CDR2 sequences are LGHNA and YNFKEQ. Trimming pared 0 bases from V and 0 bases from J, leaving 8 bases between. CDR3 length equals 15 residues.

The V gene is TRBV6-1, the J gene TRBJ2-3; perhaps TRBD1 as D (6 bases). This CDR3 has 16 amino acids. The germline V and J ends were trimmed by 6 bases and 2 bases, with 18 bases remaining between them. The V gene's germline CDR1 is MNHNS and CDR2 SASEGT. The CDR3 sequence: CASREKQGFYTDTQYF. CDR3 coding DNA: TGTGCCAGCAGGGAAAAACAGGGATTCTACACAGATACGCAGTATTTT.

This chain uses TRBV27 with TRBJ1-1; D may be TRBD1 (5 bases). The germline CDR1 and CDR2 sequences are MNHEY and SMNVEV (reference sequence). V was clipped by 4 bases and J by 5 bases, with 11 bases between them. This CDR3 comprises 13 residues. The CDR3 sequence is CASSYNRKTEAFF. CDR3 coding DNA: TGTGCCAGCAGTTATAACAGGAAAACTGAAGCTTTCTTT.

The V and J genes are TRBV19 and TRBJ2-2, with 10 bases fitting TRBD2. CDR3 length: 16 amino acids. V dropped 6 bases and J dropped 1; count of bases not matched to a gene: 5. Germline assignment: CDR1 LNHDA and CDR2 SQIVND (reference sequence). CDR3 in amino acids: CASSPIAGGNTGELFF. CDR3 in DNA: TGTGCCAGTAGCCCAATAGCGGGGGGGAACACCGGGGAGCTGTTTTTT.

This clone was counted a single time. This chain links TRBV7-9 with TRBJ1-2, with 7 positions matching TRBD1. V lost 5 bases and J lost 8; bases outside the gene matches: 5. CDR1 and CDR2 (germline): SEHNR, FQNEAQ (reference sequence). This CDR3 is built from 12 residues. The CDR3, as DNA: TGTGCCAGCAGCGGGACAGTCGGGGGCTACACCTTC. Translation: CASSGTVGGYTF.

This rearrangement joins TRBV5-6 to TRBJ2-7; D gene unclear. Germline values: CDR1 SGHDT, CDR2 YYEEEE. V lost 1 base to trimming and J lost 9 bases, with 11 bases between them. The CDR3 sequence is 12 residues long. CDR3 bases: TGTGCCAGCAGCTTGCGCAAGCATGGGCAGTACTTC. Amino acids: CASSLRKHGQYF.

The chain couples TRBV5-1 to TRBJ1-4, with a tentative D call TRBD1 (5 bases). V lost 6 bases to trimming and J lost 5 bases, with 17 bases between them. Germline V gene sequence: CDR1 SGHRS, CDR2 YFSETQ. The length of the CDR3 is 15 residues. This CDR3 reads CASTMTGTSNEKLFF. The CDR3 region has the DNA TGCGCCAGCACTATGACCGGGACCTCGAATGAAAAACTGTTTTTT.

This sequence joins TRBV6-5 and TRBJ2-3; maybe TRBD2 (5 bases). V was trimmed by 7 bases and J by 5 bases, leaving 10 bases between them. The CDR3 extends over 12 amino acids. Germline V gene data show CDR1 as MNHEY and CDR2 as SVGAGI. The CDR3 loop reads CASKEAIDTQYF. DNA of the CDR3: TGTGCCAGCAAGGAGGCGATAGATACGCAGTATTTT.